The T cell receptor (beta chain) under discussion was sequenced for a study of a mutant IDH1 vaccine in newly diagnosed glioma. The overall study: Treated patients comprised 62.5% males and approximately 38% females, mean age about 43 years. Every participant had undergone radiotherapy, temozolomide, or both before, and most underwent both. The study, taken as a whole, reports: Of the patients, less than 95% had vaccine-induced immune responses.

Trimming took off 0 bases at V and 8 bases at J, with 4 bases between the two ends. Germline V lookup: CDR1 PRHDT, CDR2 FYEKMQ (reference sequence). The CDR3 is 12 residues long. Profiling relied on immunoSEQ multiplex PCR, and the TCRdb table lists in-frame clones only, not all of them. The sample gives 45,000 to 55,000 clones, just over 85% of which show up once; about 2.4% is in the top ten. Notes on this clone: Its target is not known.

Time point reported: baseline, week 1 (first vaccination visit). Treatment meaning: pre-vaccination baseline after standard-of-care therapy. The donors' diagnosis was new WHO grade 3 or 4 astrocytoma that was IDH1-mutant and ATRX-lost. This chain joins TRBV13 and TRBJ2-2; D remains ambiguous. This sample comprised PBMCs, obtained from a glioma patient treated with radiotherapy, temozolomide or both. The TCR comes from a man in his forties with glioma. CDR3 in DNA: TGTGCCAGCAGCTTAGGGTTGGGGGAGCTGTTTTTT. This sequence encodes CASSLGLGELFF.